This passage covers 11 T cell receptor delta chains from one sample sequenced in a study of Vδ1+ human thymocytes. Sequences come from RNA converted to cDNA by reverse transcription. The CDR3 regions were amplified by multiplex PCR from V-gene primers to a constant-region primer. TCRdb re-called the multiplex PCR reads with CATT. The profile shows under 25,000 delta-chain clones, roughly 8% of them singletons. General study findings and limits: In the thymus, TRG and TRD repertoires looked highly polyclonal with Gaussian CDR3 lengths.

Their antigens remain unidentified. What was sequenced was Vdelta1+ gamma-delta thymocytes from the thymus. As to subset: FACS-sorted CD3+ TCRalphabeta- TCRVdelta1+ TCRVdelta2- thymocytes. The receptors derive from a child younger than two who had congenital heart surgery.

This chain joins TRDV1 and TRDJ1, with D perhaps given as TRDD2 or TRDD3 (6 bases each). V was cut by 0 bases and J by 0 bases, with 32 bases left in between. The CDR3 contains 23 residues. CDR1 and CDR2 (germline): TSWWSYY, QGS. The CDR3 DNA is TGTGCTCTTGGGGAACTAAGGGCTCTCTTCCTCCTGGGGCGAGCGGAGTACACCGATAAACTCATCTTT. It codes for CALGELRALFLLGRAEYTDKLIF.

A few counts support this clone. The gene calls are TRDV1 and TRDJ1; the match to TRDD3 covers 8 bases. Germline CDR1 TSWWSYY, CDR2 QGS. The ends lost 0 bases at V and 3 bases at J; junction bases unmatched: 9. CDR3 size: 17 residues. CDR3 coding DNA: TGTGCTCTTGGGGAACTTAGGGGGATATTCGGGCCCGATAAACTCATCTTT. Translated: CALGELRGIFGPDKLIF.

This clone has just a few counts. The genes are TRDV1 and TRDJ1, with a possible D match to TRDD2 (5 bases). V lost 5 bases to trimming and J lost 0 bases, with 43 bases between them. CDR3 size: 25 residues. The germline CDR1 and CDR2 sequences are TSWWSYY and QGS. CDR3 residues: CALGLPKAFGVGLAYTPPYTDKLIF. In DNA, the CDR3 is TGTGCTCTTGGGCTACCGAAGGCCTTCGGGGTCGGCCTCGCGTATACACCCCCTTACACCGATAAACTCATCTTT.

The count of this clone is one. V usage is TRDV1 and J usage is TRDJ1, with TRDD3 matching 12 bases. Because TCRdb records no J gene, it was assigned here through a match of the DNA to germline. Germline V gives CDR1 TSWWSYY, CDR2 QGS. The CDR3 is made up of 20 amino acids. Trimming cost V 1 base and J 0 bases; bases outside gene matches: 12. The CDR3 DNA reads TGTGCTCTTGGGGAACAGAGTAGCTACTGGGGGATACTAGACACCGATAAACTCATCTTT. It encodes CALGEQSSYWGILDTDKLIF.

This sequence joins TRDV2 and TRDJ1; 12 nucleotides align to TRDD3. V dropped 1 base and J dropped 4; count of bases not matched to a gene: 6. Germline lookup yields CDR1 GEAIGNYY and CDR2 EKD. This CDR3 has 16 amino acids. This CDR3 is CACDTEDWGILDKLIF. Here the CDR3 DNA reads TGTGCCTGTGACACAGAGGACTGGGGGATACTCGATAAACTCATCTTT.

The V gene is TRDV1, the J gene TRDJ1; D is unresolved. V was trimmed by 2 bases and J by 0 bases, leaving 13 bases between them. Germline V CDR1 and CDR2: TSWWSYY, QGS. CDR3 length equals 16 residues. The chain's CDR3 is CALGEDDRHHTDKLIF. CDR3 coding DNA: TGTGCTCTTGGGGAAGACGATAGGCACCACACCGATAAACTCATCTTT.

The chain has TRDV1 and TRDJ1, with 8 nucleotides matching TRDD3. The CDR3 covers 18 residues. The junction had 10 bases not matched to a gene; V was cut back by 1 base and J by 0 bases. Germline loops: CDR1 TSWWSYY, CDR2 QGS. CDR3 protein: CALGEPSTGGRYTDKLIF. The CDR3 region has the DNA TGTGCTCTTGGGGAACCCAGCACTGGGGGGAGGTACACCGATAAACTCATCTTT.

V is TRDV1 and J is TRDJ1, with D possibly called TRDD2 or TRDD3 (5 bases each). The CDR3 is made up of 19 amino acids. Germline V gives CDR1 TSWWSYY, CDR2 QGS. CDR3 protein: CALLQVLRRDPHYTDKLIF. CDR3 nucleotides: TGTGCCCTTCTCCAAGTTCTGCGTAGGGATCCTCATTACACCGATAAACTCATCTTT.

Without a V gene call, the J gene is given as TRDJ1. This CDR3 is 14 amino acids long. CDR3 sequence reads: CALGPPPFPDKLIF. For the CDR3, the DNA is TGTGCTCTTGGGCCCCCCCCATTTCCCGATAAACTCATCTTT.

No call was made for the V gene; the J gene is TRDJ1; no DNA check was done on the table's D call, TRDD3. The CDR3 totals 17 residues. CDR3 in DNA: TGTGCTCTTGGGGAAGGGTTGGGGGGATACGCAGACCTGAAACTCATCTTT. This encodes CALGEGLGGYADLKLIF.

This clone was detected only a few times. The gene calls are TRDV1 and TRDJ1, with D unclear. Germline values: CDR1 TSWWSYY, CDR2 QGS. Trimming removed 0 bases at V and 3 bases at J, with 11 bases between. The CDR3 runs to 15 residues. CDR3 in DNA: TGTGCTCTTGGGGAACTTGGGAGAGTTGCCGATAAACTCATCTTT. It encodes CALGELGRVADKLIF.